The 7 T cell receptor beta chains in this list originate from one sample, sequenced in a study of T cell responses to AZD1222 COVID-19 vaccine. Data came from immunoSEQ multiplex PCR; TCRdb stores just in-frame clones and leaves some out. Among about 120,000 clones listed, 90% were seen once. Sequences were derived from peripheral blood, sampled 28 days after the second dose of the MenACWY control vaccine. These receptors were collected from an adult who received the MenACWY meningococcal vaccine as a control.

This clone was recorded only once. The chain employs TRBV19 and TRBJ2-1; D is uncertain. Between the trimmed V and J ends, which lost 5 bases and 4 bases, there was a span of 12 bases. This CDR3 spans 14 amino acids. CDR1 and CDR2 (germline): LNHDA, SQIVND (reference sequence). CDR3 loop: CASSPDSYYNEQFF. The CDR3 bases are TGTGCCAGTAGTCCAGACTCCTATTACAATGAGCAGTTCTTC.

V gene TRBV4-1 combines with J gene TRBJ1-6; possible D gene TRBD1, 5 bases. There are 14 residues in the CDR3. V shed 4 bases and J shed 10 bases, with 14 bases lying between them. Germline V gene sequence: CDR1 MGHRA, CDR2 YSYEKL. CDR3 DNA: TGCGCCAGCAGCCTCCGGGACGTCGGGTCACCCCTCCACTTT. Translation gives CASSLRDVGSPLHF.

The V and J genes are TRBV4-2 and TRBJ2-7; maybe TRBD2 (5 bases). Germline loops: CDR1 LGHNA, CDR2 YNFKEQ. The CDR3 consists of 15 residues. The ends were cut back, 1 base at V and 0 bases at J, with 10 bases in the middle. CDR3: CASSQARGSSYEQYF. The CDR3 DNA reads as TGTGCCAGCAGCCAAGCCCGGGGAAGCTCCTACGAGCAGTACTTC.

CDR3 protein: CASSNRPAGGNTEAFF. The CDR3 DNA follows: TGTGCCAGCAGCAACCGCCCAGCGGGCGGGAACACTGAAGCTTTCTTT. V usage is TRBV11-1 and J usage is TRBJ1-1; no clear D. The CDR3 has 16 residues. Germline CDR1 SGHAT, CDR2 FQDESV (reference sequence). Trimming cost V 5 bases and J 1 base, with 17 bases left between them.

This clone was detected ten times or more. The chain combines TRBV7-9 with TRBJ2-1, with a weak D call TRBD2 (6 bases). V shed 1 base and J shed 10 bases, with 8 bases lying between them. The CDR3 extends over 12 amino acids. Germline V gene lookup returns CDR1 SEHNR and CDR2 FQNEAQ (reference sequence). CDR3 in DNA: TGTGCCAGCAGCTTAGGGCTAGCGGAGCAGTTCTTC. Its protein product is CASSLGLAEQFF.

The rearrangement uses TRBV5-1 and TRBJ1-1; D ambiguous. The germline V and J ends were trimmed by 0 bases and 2 bases, with 8 bases remaining between them. The CDR3 length is 14 residues. CDR1 is SGHRS and CDR2 is YFSETQ in the germline V gene. In DNA form, the CDR3 reads TGCGCCAGCAGCTTGGGCCCTCTAAACACTGAAGCTTTCTTT. Protein: CASSLGPLNTEAFF.

This chain joins TRBV19 and TRBJ1-2; perhaps TRBD1 as D (5 bases). With 0 bases removed from V and 4 bases from J, the gap between germline ends came to 15 bases. The CDR3 covers 16 residues. The germline V gene encodes CDR1 LNHDA and CDR2 SQIVND (reference sequence). The CDR3 loop is CASSIDLGARGYGYTF. The CDR3 DNA is TGTGCCAGTAGTATAGATCTCGGGGCTCGCGGCTATGGCTACACCTTC.